These T cell receptor beta chains were read from a single sample in a study of Ad26.COV2.S vaccination and SARS-CoV-2 variants. TCRdb's table, derived via immunoSEQ multiplex PCR, lists solely in-frame clones and lacks some. The table shows roughly 350,000 clones, with 87% occurring only once. The sequenced sample was peripheral blood, obtained in a trial of Ad26.COV2.S vaccine versus placebo. The receptors here all came from a person between 18 and 60 years old who received the Ad26.COV2.S COVID-19 vaccine or a placebo. Each CDR3 is given with its conserved first and last residue. The order of the fields is J gene, D gene, V gene, CDR3 protein. A D gene is named only where the DNA matches it firmly.

j_gene: TRBJ2-7
d_gene: .
v_gene: TRBV3-1/TRBV3-2
CDR3aa: CASSQTGAEQYF

j_gene: TRBJ1-6
d_gene: TRBD1
v_gene: TRBV7-9
CDR3aa: CASSPQGAVAPLHF

j_gene: TRBJ2-7
d_gene: .
v_gene: TRBV4-1
CDR3aa: CASSQVGNYEQYF

j_gene: TRBJ2-2
d_gene: TRBD1
v_gene: TRBV19
CDR3aa: CASSAQGAGTGELFF

j_gene: TRBJ1-2
d_gene: TRBD1
v_gene: TRBV6-5
CDR3aa: CASRREGARGYTF

j_gene: TRBJ1-2
d_gene: .
v_gene: TRBV2
CDR3aa: CASSETENYGYTF

j_gene: TRBJ2-2
d_gene: TRBD2
v_gene: TRBV2
CDR3aa: CASTLAGATGELFF

j_gene: TRBJ2-7
d_gene: TRBD1
v_gene: TRBV30
CDR3aa: CAWRQGDYEQYF

j_gene: TRBJ2-1
d_gene: .
v_gene: TRBV7-9
CDR3aa: CASSKQGYNEQFF

j_gene: TRBJ2-2
d_gene: .
v_gene: TRBV11-3
CDR3aa: CASSIGGTGELFF

j_gene: TRBJ1-1
d_gene: TRBD1
v_gene: TRBV7-2
CDR3aa: CASSLVGTVSEAFF

j_gene: TRBJ2-7
d_gene: .
v_gene: TRBV3-1/TRBV3-2
CDR3aa: CASSQDIEQFEQYF

j_gene: TRBJ2-3
d_gene: .
v_gene: TRBV6-6
CDR3aa: CASSYGEPADTQYF

j_gene: TRBJ2-5
d_gene: .
v_gene: TRBV7-9
CDR3aa: CASSLHGAETQYF

j_gene: TRBJ1-4
d_gene: .
v_gene: TRBV5-1
CDR3aa: CASSLEAGRRELFF

j_gene: TRBJ2-2
d_gene: .
v_gene: TRBV29-1
CDR3aa: CSVYFVYRQNTGELFF

j_gene: TRBJ1-2
d_gene: .
v_gene: TRBV27
CDR3aa: CASRLQGSGGYTF

j_gene: TRBJ2-7
d_gene: .
v_gene: TRBV10-3
CDR3aa: CAISESGGSSYEQYF

j_gene: TRBJ1-3
d_gene: .
v_gene: TRBV13
CDR3aa: CASSLVLGSGNTIYF

j_gene: TRBJ1-1
d_gene: TRBD1
v_gene: TRBV30
CDR3aa: CAWSHDRGLSEAFF

j_gene: TRBJ2-2
d_gene: .
v_gene: TRBV6-6
CDR3aa: CASSHNTDGELFF

j_gene: TRBJ1-6
d_gene: .
v_gene: TRBV6-6
CDR3aa: CASSTPGVNSPLHF

j_gene: TRBJ1-5
d_gene: .
v_gene: TRBV7-9
CDR3aa: CASSLGRDQPQHF

j_gene: TRBJ2-7
d_gene: .
v_gene: TRBV7-9
CDR3aa: CASSRTVHEQYF

j_gene: TRBJ2-5
d_gene: TRBD1
v_gene: TRBV19
CDR3aa: CARERGRRETQYF

j_gene: TRBJ2-1
d_gene: .
v_gene: TRBV7-8
CDR3aa: CASSSRETSYNEQFF

j_gene: TRBJ1-6
d_gene: TRBD1
v_gene: TRBV5-5
CDR3aa: CASSFGTDSPLHF

j_gene: TRBJ2-5
d_gene: .
v_gene: TRBV5-4
CDR3aa: CASSPGLQETQYF

j_gene: TRBJ2-7
d_gene: .
v_gene: TRBV2
CDR3aa: CASSEWVTSYEQYF

j_gene: TRBJ2-3
d_gene: TRBD2
v_gene: TRBV7-9
CDR3aa: CASSPSGTSGITDTQYF

j_gene: TRBJ2-3
d_gene: .
v_gene: TRBV4-1
CDR3aa: CASSQGLTDTQYF

j_gene: TRBJ2-7
d_gene: TRBD1
v_gene: TRBV5-1
CDR3aa: CASRPGQGEQYF

j_gene: TRBJ2-4
d_gene: .
v_gene: TRBV29-1
CDR3aa: CSVGGIAKNIQYF

j_gene: TRBJ1-5
d_gene: .
v_gene: TRBV18
CDR3aa: CASSPGTANQPQHF

j_gene: TRBJ2-7
d_gene: .
v_gene: TRBV6-6
CDR3aa: CASSYRDYEQYF

j_gene: TRBJ2-7
d_gene: .
v_gene: TRBV7-8
CDR3aa: CASRHQYSYEQYF

j_gene: TRBJ1-6
d_gene: .
v_gene: TRBV4-2
CDR3aa: CASSQVQANSPLHF

j_gene: TRBJ2-7
d_gene: .
v_gene: TRBV18
CDR3aa: CASSPLATDEQYF

j_gene: TRBJ2-3
d_gene: TRBD2
v_gene: TRBV5-1
CDR3aa: CASSLVLAGADTQYF

j_gene: TRBJ1-2
d_gene: .
v_gene: TRBV7-2
CDR3aa: CASSPGAGEGYGYTF

j_gene: TRBJ2-7
d_gene: .
v_gene: TRBV6-5
CDR3aa: CASSCQISGGQNEQYF

j_gene: TRBJ1-2
d_gene: .
v_gene: TRBV7-9
CDR3aa: CASSLVANNYGYTF

j_gene: TRBJ1-1
d_gene: .
v_gene: TRBV19
CDR3aa: CASSIGYGFEPDKNTEAFF

j_gene: TRBJ1-1
d_gene: .
v_gene: TRBV9
CDR3aa: CASSVGQKNTEAFF

j_gene: TRBJ1-4
d_gene: .
v_gene: TRBV12-3/TRBV12-4
CDR3aa: CASSGRSEKLFF

j_gene: TRBJ1-4
d_gene: .
v_gene: TRBV5-1
CDR3aa: CASSLKQDNEKLFF

j_gene: TRBJ2-1
d_gene: .
v_gene: TRBV4-2
CDR3aa: CASSQAKEQFF

j_gene: TRBJ1-5
d_gene: .
v_gene: TRBV4-1
CDR3aa: CASSQDRTVYSNQPQHF

j_gene: TRBJ2-7
d_gene: .
v_gene: TRBV30
CDR3aa: CAWSVGVGGYEQYF

j_gene: TRBJ2-2
d_gene: TRBD2
v_gene: TRBV18
CDR3aa: CASSPRLAGSGELFF

j_gene: TRBJ1-4
d_gene: .
v_gene: TRBV7-8
CDR3aa: CASSLGGRANEKLFF

j_gene: TRBJ2-7
d_gene: .
v_gene: TRBV7-6
CDR3aa: CASSPGAGRAGEQYF

j_gene: TRBJ2-2
d_gene: TRBD1
v_gene: TRBV5-8
CDR3aa: CASRYRGTGELFF

j_gene: TRBJ1-4
d_gene: .
v_gene: TRBV12-3/TRBV12-4
CDR3aa: CASSWGPEKLFF

j_gene: TRBJ1-5
d_gene: TRBD1
v_gene: TRBV18
CDR3aa: CASSPGQDNQPQHF

j_gene: TRBJ1-4
d_gene: .
v_gene: TRBV30
CDR3aa: CAWALATREKLFF

j_gene: TRBJ2-1
d_gene: .
v_gene: TRBV30
CDR3aa: CAWESIEQFF

j_gene: TRBJ2-7
d_gene: .
v_gene: TRBV5-1
CDR3aa: CASSPRGKDYEQYF

j_gene: TRBJ1-5
d_gene: TRBD1
v_gene: TRBV19
CDR3aa: CASSHRGLGNQPQHF